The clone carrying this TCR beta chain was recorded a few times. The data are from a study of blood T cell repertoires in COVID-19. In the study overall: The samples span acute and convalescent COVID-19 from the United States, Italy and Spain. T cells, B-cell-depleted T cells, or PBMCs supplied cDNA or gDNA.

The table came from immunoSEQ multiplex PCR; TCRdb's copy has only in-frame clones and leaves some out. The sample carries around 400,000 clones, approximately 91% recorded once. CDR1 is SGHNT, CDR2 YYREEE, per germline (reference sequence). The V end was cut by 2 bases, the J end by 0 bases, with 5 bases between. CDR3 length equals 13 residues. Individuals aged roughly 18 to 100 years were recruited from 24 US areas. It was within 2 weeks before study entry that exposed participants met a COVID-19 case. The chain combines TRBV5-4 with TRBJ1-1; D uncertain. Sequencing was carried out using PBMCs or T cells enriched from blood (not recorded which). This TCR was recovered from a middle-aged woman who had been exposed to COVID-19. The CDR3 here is CASSFPLNTEAFF. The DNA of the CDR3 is TGTGCCAGCAGCTTCCCTTTGAACACTGAAGCTTTCTTT.